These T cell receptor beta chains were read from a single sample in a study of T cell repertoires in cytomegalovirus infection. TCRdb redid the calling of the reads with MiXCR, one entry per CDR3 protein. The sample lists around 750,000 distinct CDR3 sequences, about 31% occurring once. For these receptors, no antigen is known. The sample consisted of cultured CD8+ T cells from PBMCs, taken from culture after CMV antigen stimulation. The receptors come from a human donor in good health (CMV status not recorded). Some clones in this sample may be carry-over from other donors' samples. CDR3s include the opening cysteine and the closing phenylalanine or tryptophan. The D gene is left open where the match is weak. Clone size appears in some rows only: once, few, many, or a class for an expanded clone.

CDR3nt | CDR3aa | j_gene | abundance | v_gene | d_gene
TGCGCCAGCAGCCGACGACTTCCCCGCGAGTACAATGAGCAGTTCTTC | CASSRRLPREYNEQFF | TRBJ2-1 | NA | TRBV4-3 | NA
TGTGCCAGCAGCCCCCGGGACAGGAGTGCAACTAATGAAAAACTGTTTTTT | CASSPRDRSATNEKLFF | TRBJ1-4 | few | TRBV7-9 | TRBD1
TGTGCCAGCAGGGGACAGGGCCCAGAGACCCAGTACTTC | CASRGQGPETQYF | TRBJ2-5 | NA | TRBV12-3/TRBV12-4 | TRBD1
TGTGCCAGCAGCTTCCGGGACAGGGTTCGGGAGACCCAGTACTTC | CASSFRDRVRETQYF | TRBJ2-5 | many | TRBV7-9 | TRBD1
TGTGCCAGCAGACTCGGACAGGGGACGCCCCAGCATTTT | CASRLGQGTPQHF | TRBJ1-5 | NA | TRBV27 | TRBD1
TGTGCCAGCAGAAGCCAGCAAGAGACCCAGTACTTC | CASRSQQETQYF | TRBJ2-5 | NA | TRBV12-3/TRBV12-4 | NA
TGTGCCAGCAGCCAAACGGGACAGGGGTACACCGGGGAGCTGTTTTTT | CASSQTGQGYTGELFF | TRBJ2-2 | NA | TRBV14 | TRBD1
TGTGCCAGCAGCTTAGCCCCGGGGGCTTACAATGAGCAGTTCTTC | CASSLAPGAYNEQFF | TRBJ2-1 | many | TRBV7-6 | NA
TGTGCCGCTAGCAGGGGACCGGACACCATATATTTT | CAASRGPDTIYF | TRBJ1-3 | NA | TRBV12-3/TRBV12-4 | NA
TGTGCCAGCAGTTTAGGGGAAGACCCGGCACAGCCCCAGCATTTT | CASSLGEDPAQPQHF | TRBJ1-5 | NA | TRBV12-3/TRBV12-4 | NA
TGTGCCAGCAGCCAAACAGGGTGGATGAACACCGGGGAGCTGTTTTTT | CASSQTGWMNTGELFF | TRBJ2-2 | NA | TRBV3-1 | NA
TGTGCCAGCAGTGAACTGGACGATAGCTCCCTCCACTTT | CASSELDDSSLHF | TRBJ1-6 | NA | TRBV25-1 | NA
TGCGCCAGCAGCGACCGACAGGGTAACACTGAAGCTTTCTTT | CASSDRQGNTEAFF | TRBJ1-1 | once | TRBV5-1 | TRBD1